This T cell receptor beta chain derives from a study of blood T cell repertoires in COVID-19. Repertoires were generated with immunoSEQ multiplex PCR, while TCRdb's copy carries only in-frame clones and drops some. The sample includes about 190,000 clones, about 85% of them seen just once. The CDR3 consists of 15 residues. Germline lookup yields CDR1 LNHDA and CDR2 SQIVND (reference sequence). After removal of 5 bases from V and 3 bases from J, the junction contained 6 bases not matched to a gene. The chain couples TRBV19 to TRBJ2-1; 8 nucleotides match TRBD1. Material for sequencing was peripheral blood. This clonotype was sampled from a young man with acute or convalescent COVID-19. The CDR3 DNA is TGTGCCAGTAGTTTCGACAGGGGTGACTACAATGAGCAGTTCTTC. Encoded protein: CASSFDRGDYNEQFF. Full variable domain (missing parts from reference TRBV19 and TRBJ2-1): DGGITQSPKYLFRKEGQNVTLSCEQNLNHDAMYWYRQDPGQGLRLIYYSQIVNDFQKGDIAEGYSVSREKKESFPLTVTSAQKNPTAFYLCASSFDRGDYNEQFFGPGTRLTVL.